Listed below are T cell receptor beta chains from one sample, sequenced in a study of T cell repertoires in cytomegalovirus infection. TCRdb reprocessed the reads with MiXCR, giving one entry per CDR3 protein. The sample has hundreds of thousands of distinct CDR3 sequences, roughly 9.3% seen once. The sample was PBMCs. The receptors come from a human donor in good health (CMV status not recorded). Some clones in this sample may be carry-over from other donors' samples. Both conserved end residues are part of each CDR3.

j_call v_call cdr3_aa
TRBJ2-7 TRBV12-3/TRBV12-4 CASSSRWGRSVYEQYF
TRBJ2-1 TRBV20-1 CSATGGSSYNEQFF
TRBJ1-4 TRBV7-8 CASSLARGRVSTNEKLFF
TRBJ1-1 TRBV6-6 CASSYQGSNTEAFF
TRBJ2-1 TRBV6-2/TRBV6-3 CASLRLAGDVYNEQFF
TRBJ1-1 TRBV7-2 CASSFTRMNTEAFF
TRBJ1-5 TRBV20-1 CSARAGTGNQPQHF
TRBJ1-5 TRBV6-1 CATGVTGSSNQPQHF
TRBJ2-1 TRBV3-1 CASSQEILASHNEQFF
TRBJ1-2 TRBV27 CASSSGTVANYGYTF
TRBJ2-5 TRBV5-4 CASSPTGQGLETQYF
TRBJ1-1 TRBV6-6 CASSYSAEAFF
TRBJ2-1 TRBV28 CASSLGDHRNNEQFF
TRBJ2-2 TRBV29-1 CSVRGQGRNTGELFF
TRBJ2-7 TRBV7-2 CASSFGTSGAYEQYF
TRBJ2-7 TRBV27 CASSSTGGPTYEQYF
TRBJ1-2 TRBV7-8 CASSLAGGDGYTF
TRBJ1-2 TRBV20-1 CSALPPGGGGGPHYGYTF
TRBJ1-2 TRBV20-1 CSARGQLQNYGYTF
TRBJ2-3 TRBV7-2 CASSLERARDTQYF
TRBJ2-5 TRBV10-3 CAISEASGEVETQYF
TRBJ2-2 TRBV28 CASSPPDREAGELFF
TRBJ2-6 TRBV7-9 CASSFLTFGVSGANVLTF
TRBJ2-7 TRBV10-1 CASSEPGASGDEQYF
TRBJ2-3 TRBV28 CASSQPTSSTDTQYF
TRBJ2-3 TRBV29-1 CSPGGTDTQYF
TRBJ2-3 TRBV7-8 CASSLAPPEVAGTEGDTQYF
TRBJ1-2 TRBV29-1 CSVQGGYGYTF
TRBJ2-2 TRBV7-2 CASSRGRGPSTGELFF
TRBJ2-5 TRBV18 CASSPGQTFQETQYF
TRBJ2-1 TRBV18 CASSPAVNEQFF
TRBJ1-1 TRBV28 CASTMANTEAFF
TRBJ2-3 TRBV2 CASSEDPGTQYF
TRBJ2-3 TRBV28 CASSQSYLVEGPTDTQYF
TRBJ1-2 TRBV28 CASSYGQGGYGYTF
TRBJ1-3 TRBV29-1 CVSAGDGNTIYF
TRBJ2-3 TRBV29-1 CSVDEDRGLSDTQYF
TRBJ2-4 TRBV5-1 CASSLSPLIENIQYF
TRBJ1-3 TRBV25-1 CASSEPAGVRGNTIYF
TRBJ2-1 TRBV4-2 CASSQRTGLAWEQFF
TRBJ2-1 TRBV20-1 CSARTTGTIINEQFF
TRBJ2-5 TRBV20-1 CSASVPPGQVAQTQYF
TRBJ2-5 TRBV7-3 CASSPSRQETQYF